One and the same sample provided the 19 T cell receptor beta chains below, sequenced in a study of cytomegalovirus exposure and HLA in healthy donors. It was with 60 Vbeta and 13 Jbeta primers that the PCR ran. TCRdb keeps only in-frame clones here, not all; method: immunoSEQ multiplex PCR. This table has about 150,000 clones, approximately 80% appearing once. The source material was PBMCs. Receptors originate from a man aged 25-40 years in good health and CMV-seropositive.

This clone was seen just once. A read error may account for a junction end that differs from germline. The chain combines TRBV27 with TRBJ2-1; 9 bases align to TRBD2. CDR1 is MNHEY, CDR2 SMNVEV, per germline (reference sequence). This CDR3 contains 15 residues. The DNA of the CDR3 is TGCTGCGGGTCGACTAGCGGAAACTCCTACAATGAGCAGTTCTTC. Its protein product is CCGSTSGNSYNEQFF.

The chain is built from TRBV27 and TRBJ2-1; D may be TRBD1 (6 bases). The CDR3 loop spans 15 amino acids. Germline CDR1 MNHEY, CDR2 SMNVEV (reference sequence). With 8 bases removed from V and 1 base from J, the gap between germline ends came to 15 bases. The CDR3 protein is CASSWDIGSYNEQFF. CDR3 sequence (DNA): TGTGCCAGCTCCTGGGACATAGGGTCCTACAATGAGCAGTTCTTC.

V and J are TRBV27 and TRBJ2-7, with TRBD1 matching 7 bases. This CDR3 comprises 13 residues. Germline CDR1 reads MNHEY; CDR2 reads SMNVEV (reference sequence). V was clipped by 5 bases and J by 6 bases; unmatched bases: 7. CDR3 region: CASSEYRGSEQYF. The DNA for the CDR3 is TGTGCCAGCAGTGAATACAGGGGTAGCGAGCAGTACTTC.

Here the CDR3 DNA reads TGCGCCAGCAGCTGGGGACAGGGGGCGAACAATGAGCAGTTCTTC. It translates to CASSWGQGANNEQFF. V gene TRBV5-1 combines with J gene TRBJ2-1; 12 bases are shared with TRBD1. Germline V gene data show CDR1 as SGHRS and CDR2 as YFSETQ. The CDR3 contains 15 residues. Trimming at V came to 3 bases and at J to 5 bases, leaving 3 bases not matched to a gene.

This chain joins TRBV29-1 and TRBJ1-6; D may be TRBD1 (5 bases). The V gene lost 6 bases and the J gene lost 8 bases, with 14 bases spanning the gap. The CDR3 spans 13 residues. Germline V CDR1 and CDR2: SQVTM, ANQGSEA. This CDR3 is CSVLTDRDSPLHF. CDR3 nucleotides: TGCAGCGTCCTGACAGACCGGGATTCACCCCTCCACTTT.

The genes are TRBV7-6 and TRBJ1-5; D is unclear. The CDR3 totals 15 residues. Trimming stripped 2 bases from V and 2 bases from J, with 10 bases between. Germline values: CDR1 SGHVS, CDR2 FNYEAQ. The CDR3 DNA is TGTGCCAGCAGCTTAAACGGTTACGGCAATCAGCCCCAGCATTTT. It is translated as CASSLNGYGNQPQHF.

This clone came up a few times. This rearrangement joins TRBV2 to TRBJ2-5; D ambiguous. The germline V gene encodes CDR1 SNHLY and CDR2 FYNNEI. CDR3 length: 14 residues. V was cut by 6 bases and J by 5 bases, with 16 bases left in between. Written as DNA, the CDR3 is TGTGCCAGCAGAGTAAACTTAGTTGGTGAGACCCAGTACTTC. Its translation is CASRVNLVGETQYF.

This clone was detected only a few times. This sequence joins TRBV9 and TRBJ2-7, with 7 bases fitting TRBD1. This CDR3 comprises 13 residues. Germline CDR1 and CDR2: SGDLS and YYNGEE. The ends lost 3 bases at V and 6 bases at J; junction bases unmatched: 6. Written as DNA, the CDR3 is TGTGCCAGCAGCGGCAATTCAGGGGGCGAGCAGTACTTC. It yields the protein CASSGNSGGEQYF.

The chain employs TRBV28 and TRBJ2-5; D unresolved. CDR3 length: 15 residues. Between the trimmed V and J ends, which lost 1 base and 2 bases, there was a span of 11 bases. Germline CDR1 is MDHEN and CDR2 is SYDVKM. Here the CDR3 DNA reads TGTGCCAGCAGTTTATTTGGGCAGAAACAAGAGACCCAGTACTTC. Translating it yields CASSLFGQKQETQYF. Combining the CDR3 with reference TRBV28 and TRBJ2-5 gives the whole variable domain DVKVTQSSRYLVKRTGEKVFLECVQDMDHENMFWYRQDPGLGLRLIYFSYDVKMKEKGDIPEGYSVSREKKERFSLILESASTNQTSMYLCASSLFGQKQETQYFGPGTRLLVL.

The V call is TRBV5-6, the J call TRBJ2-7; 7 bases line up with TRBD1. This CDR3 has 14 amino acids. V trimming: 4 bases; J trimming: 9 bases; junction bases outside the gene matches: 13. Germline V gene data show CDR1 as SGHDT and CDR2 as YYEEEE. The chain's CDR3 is CASSPGQDRIGQYF. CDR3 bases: TGTGCCAGCAGCCCAGGACAGGACAGGATTGGGCAGTACTTC.

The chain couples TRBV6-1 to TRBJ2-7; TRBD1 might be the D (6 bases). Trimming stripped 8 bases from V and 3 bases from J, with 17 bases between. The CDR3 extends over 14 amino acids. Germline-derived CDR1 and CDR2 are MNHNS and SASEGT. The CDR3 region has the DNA TGTGCCAGCCTAGGCGCGGGCAGGGGCTACGAGCAGTACTTC. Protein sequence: CASLGAGRGYEQYF.

CDR3 in amino acids: CAISESSGRGLYEQYF. DNA for the CDR3: TGTGCCATCAGTGAGTCCTCTGGCAGGGGGCTCTACGAGCAGTACTTC. The chain links TRBV10-3 to TRBJ2-7, with 8 bases aligning to TRBD1. Germline lookup yields CDR1 ENHRY and CDR2 SYGVKD. J was trimmed by 3 bases and V by 0 bases; bases with no gene match: 7. There are 16 residues in the CDR3.

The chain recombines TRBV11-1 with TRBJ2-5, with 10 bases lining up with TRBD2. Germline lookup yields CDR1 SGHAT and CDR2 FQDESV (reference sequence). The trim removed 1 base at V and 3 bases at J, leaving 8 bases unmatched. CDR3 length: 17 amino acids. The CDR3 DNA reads TGTGCCAGCAGCTTAGGGTGGGCTAGCGGGAGTAAAGAGACCCAGTACTTC. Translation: CASSLGWASGSKETQYF.

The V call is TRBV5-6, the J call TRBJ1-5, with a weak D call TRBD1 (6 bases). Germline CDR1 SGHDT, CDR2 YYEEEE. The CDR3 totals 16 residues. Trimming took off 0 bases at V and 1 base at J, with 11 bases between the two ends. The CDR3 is CASSLGGGLSNQPQHF. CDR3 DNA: TGTGCCAGCAGCTTGGGCGGGGGCTTGAGCAATCAGCCCCAGCATTTT. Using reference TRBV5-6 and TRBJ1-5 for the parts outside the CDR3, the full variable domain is DAGVTQSPTHLIKTRGQQVTLRCSPKSGHDTVSWYQQALGQGPQFIFQYYEEEERQRGNFPDRFSGHQFPNYSSELNVNALLLGDSALYLCASSLGGGLSNQPQHFGDGTRLSIL.

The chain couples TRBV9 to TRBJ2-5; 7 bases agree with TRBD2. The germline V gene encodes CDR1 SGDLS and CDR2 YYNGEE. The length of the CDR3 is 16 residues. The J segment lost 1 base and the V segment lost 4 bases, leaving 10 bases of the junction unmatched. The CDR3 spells CASSPGWGGTQETQYF. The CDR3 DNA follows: TGTGCCAGCAGCCCCGGGTGGGGGGGAACCCAAGAGACCCAGTACTTC.

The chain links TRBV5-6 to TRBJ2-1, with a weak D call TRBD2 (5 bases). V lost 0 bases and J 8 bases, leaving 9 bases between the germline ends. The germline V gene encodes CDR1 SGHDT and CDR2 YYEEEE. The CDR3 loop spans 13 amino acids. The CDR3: CASSLVWEHEQFF. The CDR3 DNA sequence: TGTGCCAGCAGCTTGGTATGGGAGCATGAGCAGTTCTTC.

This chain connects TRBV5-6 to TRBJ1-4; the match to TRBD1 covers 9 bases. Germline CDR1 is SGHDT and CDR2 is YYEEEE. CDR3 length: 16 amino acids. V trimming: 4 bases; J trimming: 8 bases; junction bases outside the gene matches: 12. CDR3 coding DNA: TGTGCCAGCAGCCAGGGGCGAACAGGGGGCGGGGAAAAACTGTTTTTT. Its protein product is CASSQGRTGGGEKLFF.

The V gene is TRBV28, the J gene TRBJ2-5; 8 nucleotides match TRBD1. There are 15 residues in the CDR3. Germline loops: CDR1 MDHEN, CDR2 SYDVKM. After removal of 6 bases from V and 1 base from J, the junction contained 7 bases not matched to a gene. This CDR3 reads CASSYGTGGQETQYF. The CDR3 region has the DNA TGTGCCAGCAGCTATGGGACAGGAGGCCAAGAGACCCAGTACTTC.

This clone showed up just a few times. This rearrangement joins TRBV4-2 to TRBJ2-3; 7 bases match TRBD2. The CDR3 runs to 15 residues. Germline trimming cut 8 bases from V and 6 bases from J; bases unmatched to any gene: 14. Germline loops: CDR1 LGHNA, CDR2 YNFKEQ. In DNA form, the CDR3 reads TGTGCCAGCTCGTCTTGGGCGGGAGAAGGTGATACGCAGTATTTT. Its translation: CASSSWAGEGDTQYF.